Detailed here is one T cell receptor beta chain. The antigen is not known. Trimming stripped 2 bases from V and 0 bases from J, with 5 bases between. The CDR3 has 14 residues. Germline CDR1 and CDR2: ENHRY and SYGVKD. These data are taken from a study of OX40 agonist ivuxolimab in advanced cancers. The overall study: A male proportion of 70% to 90% was recorded, with mean age 60 years and range 23 to 79. Anti-PD-1, anti-PD-L1 or anti-CTLA-4 therapy given earlier was allowed, and 40% had some. Overall study findings and caveats: Not determined was the antigen specificity of the expanded peripheral T cells.

Repertoires were generated with immunoSEQ multiplex PCR, while TCRdb's copy carries only in-frame clones and drops some. The sample includes tens of thousands of clones, 70% to 90% of them seen just once. This specimen consisted of CD4+ or CD8+ T cells sorted from blood, obtained in a trial of the OX40 agonist ivuxolimab. The chain joins TRBV10-3 to TRBJ2-1; D is undetermined. This receptor was identified in an adult with an advanced solid tumor such as melanoma, head and neck, liver or kidney cancer. CDR3 sequence: CAISEAGSYNEQFF. In DNA form, the CDR3 reads TGTGCCATCAGTGAGGCAGGCTCCTACAATGAGCAGTTCTTC.